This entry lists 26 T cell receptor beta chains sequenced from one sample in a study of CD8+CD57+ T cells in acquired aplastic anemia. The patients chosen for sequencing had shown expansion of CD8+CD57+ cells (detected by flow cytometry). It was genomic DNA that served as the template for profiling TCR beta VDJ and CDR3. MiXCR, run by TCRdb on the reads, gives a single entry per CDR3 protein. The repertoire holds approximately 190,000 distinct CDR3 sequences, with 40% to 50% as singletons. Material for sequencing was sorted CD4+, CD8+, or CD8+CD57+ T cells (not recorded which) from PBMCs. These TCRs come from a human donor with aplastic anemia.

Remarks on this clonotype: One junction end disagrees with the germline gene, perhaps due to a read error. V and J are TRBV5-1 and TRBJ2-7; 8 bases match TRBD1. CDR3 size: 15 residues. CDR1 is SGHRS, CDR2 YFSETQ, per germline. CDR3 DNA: TGCGCCAGCAGCTTGGGGGCCGACAGGGGCTACGAGCGGTACTTC. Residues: CASSLGADRGYERYF.

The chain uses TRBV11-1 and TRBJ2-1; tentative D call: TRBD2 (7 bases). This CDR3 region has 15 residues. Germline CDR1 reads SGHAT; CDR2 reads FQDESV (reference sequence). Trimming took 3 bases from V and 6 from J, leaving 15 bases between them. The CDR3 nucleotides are TGTGCCAGCAGCTTCGGACTAGGGGGGCGCAATGAGCAGTTCTTC. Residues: CASSFGLGGRNEQFF.

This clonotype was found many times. The CDR3 sequence is CASTKVTGTNYGYTF. The CDR3 DNA sequence: TGTGCCAGCACCAAAGTGACAGGGACCAACTATGGCTACACCTTC. The rearrangement uses TRBV6-1 and TRBJ1-2; 7 bases are shared with TRBD1. This CDR3 region has 15 residues. The germline V gene encodes CDR1 MNHNS and CDR2 SASEGT. The ends lost 7 bases at V and 2 bases at J; junction bases unmatched: 10.

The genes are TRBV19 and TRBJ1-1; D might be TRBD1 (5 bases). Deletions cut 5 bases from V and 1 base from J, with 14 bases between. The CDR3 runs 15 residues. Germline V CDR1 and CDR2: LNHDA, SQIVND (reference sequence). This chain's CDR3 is CASSPRPTENTEAFF. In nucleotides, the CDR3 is TGTGCCAGTAGTCCCCGCCCGACAGAGAACACTGAAGCTTTCTTT. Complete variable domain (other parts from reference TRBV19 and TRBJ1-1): DGGITQSPKYLFRKEGQNVTLSCEQNLNHDAMYWYRQDPGQGLRLIYYSQIVNDFQKGDIAEGYSVSREKKESFPLTVTSAQKNPTAFYLCASSPRPTENTEAFFGQGTRLTVV.

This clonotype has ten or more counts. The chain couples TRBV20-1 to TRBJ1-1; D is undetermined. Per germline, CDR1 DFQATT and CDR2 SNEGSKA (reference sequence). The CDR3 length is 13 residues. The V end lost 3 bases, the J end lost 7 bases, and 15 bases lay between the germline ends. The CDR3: CSASPTLRGEAFF. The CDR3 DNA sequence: TGCAGTGCTAGTCCGACCCTGCGCGGTGAAGCTTTCTTT.

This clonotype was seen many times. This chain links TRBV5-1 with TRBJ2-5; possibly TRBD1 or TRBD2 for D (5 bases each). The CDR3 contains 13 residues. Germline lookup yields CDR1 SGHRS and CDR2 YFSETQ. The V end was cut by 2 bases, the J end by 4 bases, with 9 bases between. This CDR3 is CASSFSGTETQYF. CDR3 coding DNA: TGCGCCAGCAGCTTTTCCGGGACAGAGACCCAGTACTTC.

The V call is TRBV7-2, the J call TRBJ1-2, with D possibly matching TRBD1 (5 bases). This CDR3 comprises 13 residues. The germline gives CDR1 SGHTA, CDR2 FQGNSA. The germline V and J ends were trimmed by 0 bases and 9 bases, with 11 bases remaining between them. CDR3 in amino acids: CASSLARDGSYTF. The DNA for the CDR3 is TGTGCCAGCAGCTTAGCCCGGGACGGGAGCTACACCTTC.

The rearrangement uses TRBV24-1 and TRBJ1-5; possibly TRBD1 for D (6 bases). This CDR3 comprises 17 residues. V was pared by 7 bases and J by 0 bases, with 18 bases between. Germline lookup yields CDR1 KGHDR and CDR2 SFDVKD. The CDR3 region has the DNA TGTGCCACCAGGGAACAGGGACCTGTAGATAGCAATCAGCCCCAGCATTTT. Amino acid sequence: CATREQGPVDSNQPQHF.

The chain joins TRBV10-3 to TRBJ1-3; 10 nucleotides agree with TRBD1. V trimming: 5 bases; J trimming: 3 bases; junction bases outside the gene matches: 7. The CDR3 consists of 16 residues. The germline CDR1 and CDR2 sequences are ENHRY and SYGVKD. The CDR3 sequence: CAISPTGTGVGNTIYF. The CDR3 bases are TGTGCCATCAGTCCGACTGGGACAGGGGTTGGAAACACCATATATTTT.

The CDR3 region is CATSSDGSSNQPQHF. The CDR3, as DNA: TGTGCCACCAGCAGCGACGGGTCTAGCAATCAGCCCCAGCATTTT. The rearrangement uses TRBV15 and TRBJ1-5; D not certain. Germline assignment: CDR1 LNHNV and CDR2 YYDKDF (reference sequence). The germline V and J ends were trimmed by 3 bases and 0 bases, with 9 bases remaining between them. The CDR3 has 15 residues.

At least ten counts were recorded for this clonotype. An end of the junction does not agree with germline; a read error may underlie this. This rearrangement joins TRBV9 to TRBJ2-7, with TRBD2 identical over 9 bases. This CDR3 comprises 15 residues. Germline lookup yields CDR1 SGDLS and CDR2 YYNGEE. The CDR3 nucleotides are TGTGTCAGCAGCGCGTTAGCGGGAGAAGTAGGCGAGCAGTACTTC. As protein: CVSSALAGEVGEQYF.

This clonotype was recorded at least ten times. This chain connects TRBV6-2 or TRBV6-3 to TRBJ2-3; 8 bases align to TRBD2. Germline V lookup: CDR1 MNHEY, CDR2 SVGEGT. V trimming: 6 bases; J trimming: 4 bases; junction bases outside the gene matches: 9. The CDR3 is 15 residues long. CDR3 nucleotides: TGTGCCAGCAGGCTACCGGGACTAGGATCAGATACGCAGTATTTT. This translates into CASRLPGLGSDTQYF.

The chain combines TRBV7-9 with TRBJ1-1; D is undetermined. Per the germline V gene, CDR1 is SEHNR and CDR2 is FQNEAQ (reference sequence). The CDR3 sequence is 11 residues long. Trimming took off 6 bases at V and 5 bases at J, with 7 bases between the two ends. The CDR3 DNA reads TGTGCCAGCAGACAGCGTACTGAAGCTTTCTTT. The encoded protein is CASRQRTEAFF.

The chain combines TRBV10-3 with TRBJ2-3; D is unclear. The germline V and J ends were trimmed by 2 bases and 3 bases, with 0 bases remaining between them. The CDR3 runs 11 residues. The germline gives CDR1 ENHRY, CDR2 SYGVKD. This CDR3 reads CAISETDTQYF. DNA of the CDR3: TGTGCCATCAGTGAGACAGATACGCAGTATTTT.

The CDR3, as DNA: TGCAGCTCTCAGGGGTCGGGCTACACCTTC. Amino acid sequence: CSSQGSGYTF. The chain couples TRBV29-1 to TRBJ1-2; possible D gene TRBD1, 6 bases. The CDR3 covers 10 residues. Trimming pared 8 bases from V and 8 bases from J, leaving 12 bases between. From germline, CDR1 is SQVTM and CDR2 ANQGSEA.

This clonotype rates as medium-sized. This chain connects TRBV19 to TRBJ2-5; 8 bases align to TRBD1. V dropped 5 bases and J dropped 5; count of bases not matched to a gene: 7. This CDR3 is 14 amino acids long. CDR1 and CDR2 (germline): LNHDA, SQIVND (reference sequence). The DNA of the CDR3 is TGTGCCAGTAGTCGGACAGGGCCGGGGGAGACCCAGTACTTC. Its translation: CASSRTGPGETQYF.

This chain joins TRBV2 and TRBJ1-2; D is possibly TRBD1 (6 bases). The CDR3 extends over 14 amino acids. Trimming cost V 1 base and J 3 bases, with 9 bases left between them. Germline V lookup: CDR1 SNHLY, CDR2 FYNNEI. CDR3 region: CASSEVPGDYGYTF. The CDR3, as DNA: TGTGCCAGCAGTGAAGTTCCAGGGGACTATGGCTACACCTTC.

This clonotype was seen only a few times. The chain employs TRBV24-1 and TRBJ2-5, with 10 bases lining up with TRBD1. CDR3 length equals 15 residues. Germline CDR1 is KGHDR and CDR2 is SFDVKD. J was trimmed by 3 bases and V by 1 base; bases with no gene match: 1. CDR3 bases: TGTGCCACCAGTGATTTTGGGACAGGGGAAGAGACCCAGTACTTC. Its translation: CATSDFGTGEETQYF.

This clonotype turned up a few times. As DNA, the CDR3 is TGTGCCATCAGTCAAGGAACCTACGAGCAGTACTTC. Amino acids: CAISQGTYEQYF. The V gene is TRBV10-3, the J gene TRBJ2-7; D not resolved. Germline V CDR1 and CDR2: ENHRY, SYGVKD. The V end lost 5 bases, the J end lost 2 bases, and 7 bases lay between the germline ends. The CDR3 has 12 residues.

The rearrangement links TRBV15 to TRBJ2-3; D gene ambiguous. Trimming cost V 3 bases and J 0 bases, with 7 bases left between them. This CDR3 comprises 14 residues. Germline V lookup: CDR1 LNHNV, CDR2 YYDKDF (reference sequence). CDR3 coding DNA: TGTGCCACCAGCAGGTCGTGGAGCACAGATACGCAGTATTTT. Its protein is CATSRSWSTDTQYF. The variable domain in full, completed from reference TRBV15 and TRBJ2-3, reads DAMVIQNPRYQVTQFGKPVTLSCSQTLNHNVMYWYQQKSSQAPKLLFHYYDKDFNNEADTPDNFQSRRPNTSFCFLDIRSPGLGDTAMYLCATSRSWSTDTQYFGPGTRLTVL.

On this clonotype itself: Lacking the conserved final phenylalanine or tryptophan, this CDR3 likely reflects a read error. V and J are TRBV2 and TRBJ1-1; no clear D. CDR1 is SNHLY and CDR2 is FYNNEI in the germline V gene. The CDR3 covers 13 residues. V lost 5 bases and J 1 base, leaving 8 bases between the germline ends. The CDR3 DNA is TGTGCCAGCAGTCCGGGAAAGAACACTGAAGCTTTCTAT. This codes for CASSPGKNTEAFY.

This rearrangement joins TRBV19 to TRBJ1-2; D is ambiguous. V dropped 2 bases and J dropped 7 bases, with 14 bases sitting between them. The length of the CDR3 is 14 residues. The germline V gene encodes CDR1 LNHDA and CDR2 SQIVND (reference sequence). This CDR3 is CASSISGVDGGYTF. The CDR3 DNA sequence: TGTGCCAGTAGTATATCCGGGGTCGATGGTGGCTACACCTTC.

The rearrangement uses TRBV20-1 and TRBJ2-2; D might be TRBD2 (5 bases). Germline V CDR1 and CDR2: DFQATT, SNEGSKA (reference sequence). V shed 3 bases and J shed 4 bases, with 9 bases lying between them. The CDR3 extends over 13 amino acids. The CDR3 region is CSARDGGTGELFF. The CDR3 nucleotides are TGCAGTGCTAGGGACGGAGGCACCGGGGAGCTGTTTTTT.

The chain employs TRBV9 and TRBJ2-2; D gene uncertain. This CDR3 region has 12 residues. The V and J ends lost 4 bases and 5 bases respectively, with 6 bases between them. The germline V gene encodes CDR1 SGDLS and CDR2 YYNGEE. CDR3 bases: TGTGCCAGCAGCCTCCCAACCGGGGAGCTGTTTTTT. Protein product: CASSLPTGELFF.

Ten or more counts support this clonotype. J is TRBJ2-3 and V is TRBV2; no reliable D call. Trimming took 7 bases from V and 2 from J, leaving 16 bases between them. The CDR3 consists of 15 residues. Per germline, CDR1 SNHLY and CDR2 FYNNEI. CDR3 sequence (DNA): TGTGCCAGCAATCCTCAACCCTCGATCACAGATACGCAGTATTTT. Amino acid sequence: CASNPQPSITDTQYF. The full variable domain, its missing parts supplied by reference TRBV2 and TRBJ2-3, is EPEVTQTPSHQVTQMGQEVILRCVPISNHLYFYWYRQILGQKVEFLVSFYNNEISEKSEIFDDQFSVERPDGSNFTLKIRSTKLEDSAMYFCASNPQPSITDTQYFGPGTRLTVL.

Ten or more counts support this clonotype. CDR3 region: CASSGLTSSDTQYF. In DNA form, the CDR3 reads TGTGCCAGCAGTGGCTTGACTAGCAGCGATACGCAGTATTTT. The chain links TRBV2 to TRBJ2-3; 7 bases are shared with TRBD2. The CDR3 extends over 14 amino acids. V lost 4 bases, J lost 6 bases, and 7 bases stayed unmatched. Germline CDR1 SNHLY, CDR2 FYNNEI.